This T cell receptor beta chain was sequenced in a study of blood T cell repertoires in COVID-19. Study as a whole: Samples of COVID-19 (acute and convalescent) were obtained from the United States, Italy and Spain. The cDNA or gDNA used as material had been derived from T cells, B-cell-depleted T cells, or PBMCs.

Original processing notes: Reference gene primer amplification gave nucleated cell count estimates. TCRdb keeps only in-frame clones here, not all; method: immunoSEQ multiplex PCR. Clone size and V and J calls were adopted from that table, with D and trimming inferred from the DNA. The sample carries approximately 94,000 clones, roughly 85% recorded once. The length of the CDR3 is 14 residues. With 3 bases removed from V and 2 bases from J, the gap between germline ends came to 11 bases. Germline V CDR1 and CDR2: LNHDA, SQIVND (reference sequence). This TCR was sampled from a woman in her seventies with acute or convalescent COVID-19. What was sequenced was peripheral blood. The chain links TRBV19 to TRBJ2-7; D may be TRBD2 (6 bases). The CDR3 region has the DNA TGTGCCAGTAGTATGGGACTGGAGCCCTACGAGCAGTACTTC. Protein: CASSMGLEPYEQYF.